This record covers a single T cell receptor (beta chain). Its target is not known. This entry comes from a study of post-analysis software for immune sequencing data. Study-level background: The courses of disease that were included comprised relapsing-remitting, secondary progressive and progressive-relapsing multiple sclerosis.

Trimming cost V 5 bases and J 8 bases, with 15 bases left between them. The CDR3 contains 13 residues. Points from the study as a whole: Strong co-clustering by F measure was evident for samples that had been prepared in the same batch. Patients with multiple sclerosis recorded significantly lower normalized Chao1 diversity than controls, the study found. Relative to controls, patients had five TRBV segments at higher frequency, with TRBV5-6, TRBV5-1 and TRBV20-1 among these.

Sequencing libraries made from TCR beta cDNA carried unique molecular identifiers. With about 0.95 to 11 million T cells as the source, some 510,000 cDNA molecules resulted. TCRdb passed the PCR reads through MiXCR, listing each CDR3 protein once. The table shows approximately 570,000 distinct CDR3 sequences, with around 47% occurring only once. This rearrangement joins TRBV12-3 or TRBV12-4 to TRBJ1-2; weak D call: TRBD1 (6 bases). The TCR comes from a girl aged 10 to 17 with multiple sclerosis. Sequencing was carried out using blood. The CDR3: CASSHRVFEGYTF. CDR3 nucleotide sequence: TGTGCCAGCAGTCACAGGGTCTTCGAGGGCTACACCTTC.